This T cell receptor (beta chain) was obtained from a study of blood T cell repertoires in COVID-19 (TCRdb year 2020). In the study overall: Samples covering the acute and convalescent phases of COVID-19 were provided by collaborators in the United States, Italy and Spain. A freely available public database, intended as a resource for researchers studying the immune response to SARS-CoV-2, is where the repertoires were released. Samples were obtained from the ongoing ImmuneRACE study (first 160 participants) and from 1,000 to 1,500 subjects provided by 6 global collaborators. Where available, HLA class I and class II types were taken from metadata supplied by the sample provider and were not determined by assay-based typing. The prospective study material was composed of cDNA or gDNA derived from T cells, B-cell-depleted T cells, or PBMCs. Subjects who had been exposed to COVID-19, were actively infected with it, or had recovered from it provided the deeply sampled blood TCRbeta repertoires that made up the dataset. The sample metadata nearly always contained a de-identified subject ID, COVID-19 status, age in years and sex. Overall study results and their limits: How much clinical and demographic metadata was included differed by source and by participant, and the metadata was provided uncurated.

Comment on this clone: Its antigen is not yet known. No base quality values were provided; no much bigger clone lies one nucleotide off.

TCRbeta CDR3 regions were amplified from genomic DNA by means of the immunoSEQ Assay, a bias-controlled multiplex PCR. Processing in the source paper ran as follows. The number of nucleated cells in each sample was estimated by amplification of reference gene primers within the assay. To quantify the absolute abundance of each unique TCRbeta CDR3 rearrangement, sequence reads were collapsed and filtered. For each sample, productive Simpson clonality was calculated as the square root of Simpson's diversity index over productive rearrangements. TCRdb holds this immuneACCESS table with in-frame rearrangements only. Some clones are missing; in checked studies, unresolved V genes explain under half, and the rest has no known cause. The V and J calls and clone size were taken over from that table, and D and trimming were inferred from the DNA. The sample profile shows just over 650,000 clones; more than 80% of them were found once. More than 0.25% of the sample lies in the top ten.

The collaborating institutions used their own protocols to collect whole blood in K2EDTA tubes. For TCRbeta analysis, collaborator samples were shipped as frozen whole blood, as isolated PBMCs, or as DNA extracted from either sample type. CDR1 and CDR2 are drawn from the germline V gene: SGHTA, FQGNSA. The CDR3 contains 15 residues, cysteine and phenylalanine counted. Only the CDR3 DNA stays, 45 bases, in frame from base 1. For this chain, trimming is 5 bases at the V end and 6 bases at the J end, and the number of junction bases without a gene match is 3. This clonotype was sampled from a young woman with acute or convalescent COVID-19. The sample comprised peripheral blood. The rearrangement combines TRBV7-2 with TRBJ2-3, with 15 central nucleotides matching TRBD2. The nucleotide sequence reads as follows: TGTGCCAGCAGCATCGGGACTAGCGGGGGGGATACGCAGTATTTT. It translates to CASSIGTSGGDTQYF.